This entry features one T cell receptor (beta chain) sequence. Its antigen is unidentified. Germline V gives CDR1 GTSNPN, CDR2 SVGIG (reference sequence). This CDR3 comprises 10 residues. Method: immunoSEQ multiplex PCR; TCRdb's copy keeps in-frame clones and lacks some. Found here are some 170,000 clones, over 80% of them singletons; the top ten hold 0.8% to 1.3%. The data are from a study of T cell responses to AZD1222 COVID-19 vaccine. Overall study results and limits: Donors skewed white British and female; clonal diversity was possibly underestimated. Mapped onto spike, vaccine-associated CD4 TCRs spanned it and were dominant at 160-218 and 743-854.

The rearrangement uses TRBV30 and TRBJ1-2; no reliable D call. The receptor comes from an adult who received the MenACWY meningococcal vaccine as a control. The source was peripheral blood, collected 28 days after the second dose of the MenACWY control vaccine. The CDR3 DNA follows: TGTGTCTCCCTGGCTTATGGCTACACCTTC. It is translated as CVSLAYGYTF.